This TCR beta chain was captured in a study of breast tumors, draining lymph nodes, adjacent tissues. Points from the study as a whole: Findings are consistent with lymph node origin and intratumoral expansion of most tumor T cells. Compared with lymph nodes, tumors were less diverse; compared with nontumor tissue, more. Luminal-like breast cancer showed significantly greater tumor-nontumor repertoire similarity than basal-like breast cancer did.

Samples came from axillary lymph nodes draining the breast cancer. This clonotype has ten or more counts. Antigen unknown. The CDR3 length is 13 residues. Per the germline V gene, CDR1 is SGHVS and CDR2 is FNYEAQ. Trimming removed 5 bases from V and 5 bases from J, with 9 bases in between. MiXCR was run by TCRdb on the multiplex PCR reads, yielding one entry per CDR3 protein. The table shows about 120,000 distinct CDR3 sequences, with 20% occurring only once. The J gene is TRBJ1-4, the V gene TRBV7-6; perhaps TRBD1 as D (5 bases). This receptor was taken from a female donor with breast cancer. Some clones in this sample may be carry-over from other donors' samples. The specimen was axillary lymph node tissue. CDR3 amino acids: CASSRQSNEKLFF. The CDR3 bases are TGTGCCAGCAGCCGACAGTCAAATGAAAAACTGTTTTTT.